The 3 T cell receptor beta chains reported below all come from one sample, sequenced in a study of blood T cell repertoires in COVID-19. The table came from immunoSEQ multiplex PCR; TCRdb's copy has only in-frame clones and leaves some out. The data contain about 200,000 clones, around nine tenths of them singletons. Sequencing was carried out using peripheral blood. Receptors originate from a man aged 60 to 69 with active or convalescent COVID-19.

The chain uses TRBV12-3 or TRBV12-4 and TRBJ1-2; D unclear. The germline V and J ends were trimmed by 2 bases and 7 bases, with 11 bases remaining between them. The CDR3 is 13 residues long. The CDR3 region is CASSLQRASGYTF. DNA of the CDR3: TGTGCCAGCAGTTTACAGCGAGCTTCTGGCTACACCTTC.

This clone was recorded at least ten times. The rearrangement links TRBV5-4 to TRBJ1-2, with D perhaps matching TRBD1 (5 bases). This CDR3 has 14 amino acids. The germline V gene has CDR1 SGHNT and CDR2 YYREEE (reference sequence). Trimming removed 7 bases from V and 8 bases from J, with 21 bases in between. In nucleotides, the CDR3 is TGTGCCAGCTCGGGGGGAGACGGGGAATGGGGCTACACCTTC. Translation gives CASSGGDGEWGYTF. The full variable domain, rest sourced from reference TRBV5-4 and TRBJ1-2, is ETGVTQSPTHLIKTRGQQVTLRCSSQSGHNTVSWYQQALGQGPQFIFQYYREEENGRGNFPPRFSGLQFPNYSSELNVNALELDDSALYLCASSGGDGEWGYTFGSGTRLTVV.

The chain couples TRBV19 to TRBJ2-3; TRBD1 might be the D (6 bases). Per the germline V gene, CDR1 is LNHDA and CDR2 is SQIVND (reference sequence). The length of the CDR3 is 16 residues. Between the trimmed V and J ends, which lost 4 bases and 4 bases, there was a span of 18 bases. The CDR3 coding sequence is TGTGCCAGTAGTAACCCCTCCAGGGGCGGATCAGATACGCAGTATTTT. As protein: CASSNPSRGGSDTQYF.